The clone carrying this TCR beta chain was detected a few times. The target antigen is unknown. The sample belongs to a study of cytomegalovirus exposure and HLA in healthy donors. Study at large: As released early, the data held approximately 80 million unique TCRs from HLA-typed donors.

This CDR3 has 16 amino acids. With 4 bases clipped from V and 5 bases from J, the junction kept 8 bases outside the gene matches. CDR1 and CDR2 from the germline V gene are SGHRS and YFSETQ. Study results and limitations: 150 to 200 TCR beta chains were listed as cytomegalovirus-associated. High sensitivity and specificity were reportedly achieved when the classifier diagnosed cytomegalovirus status. The dataset shows that most TCR sequences were rare, while some public TCRs occurred in many donors.

Both 60 Vbeta primers and 13 Jbeta primers went into the PCR. Measured with immunoSEQ multiplex PCR; TCRdb has only the in-frame clones, and not every one. The sample has around 150,000 clones, more than 75% seen once; the top ten hold roughly 14%. The sequence derives from a woman aged 40 to 50 in good health and CMV-seronegative. The sequencing input was PBMCs. The chain uses TRBV5-1 and TRBJ1-6; the match to TRBD1 covers 8 bases. The CDR3 here is CASSITTTGDNSPLHF. For the CDR3, the DNA is TGCGCCAGCAGCATAACTACGACAGGGGATAATTCACCCCTCCACTTT. The variable domain in full, with the rest retrieved from reference TRBV5-1 and TRBJ1-6, is KAGVTQTPRYLIKTRGQQVTLSCSPISGHRSVSWYQQTPGQGLQFLFEYFSETQRNKGNFPGRFSGRQFSNSRSEMNVSTLELGDSALYLCASSITTTGDNSPLHFGNGTRLTVT.